Listed below are T cell receptor beta chains from one sample, sequenced in a study of blood T cell repertoires in COVID-19. This table comes from immunoSEQ multiplex PCR, and its TCRdb copy is limited to in-frame clones, with some not included. The sample has a few hundred thousand clones; approximately 91% are singletons. Sequences were obtained from peripheral blood. These receptors originate from a woman aged 60 to 75 with acute or convalescent COVID-19. Each CDR3 is given with its conserved first and last residue. D genes are given only for firm matches. Expanded clones are given a class, and other clones once, few, many or no size at all.

J,V,D,size,DNA,CDR3
TRBJ1-1,TRBV27,-,once,TGTGCCAGCAGGCGGCAGGGACTCCCGAACACTGAAGCTTTCTTT,CASRRQGLPNTEAFF
TRBJ1-1,TRBV6-5,TRBD1,-,TGTGCCAGCACCGGACAGGCCCTACCGGAGGCTTTCTTT,CASTGQALPEAFF
TRBJ1-4,TRBV15,-,-,TGTGCCACCAGCAGAGAACAGGGTCGAGATGAAAAACTGTTTTTT,CATSREQGRDEKLFF
TRBJ1-2,TRBV6-5,-,-,TGTGCCAGCAGTTACTCGGGGGGGGCGGCTAATTATGGCTACACCTTC,CASSYSGGAANYGYTF
TRBJ1-2,TRBV11-1,-,-,TGTGCCAGCAGCTTAGTCCCCGGAGCTAACTATGGCTACACCTTC,CASSLVPGANYGYTF
TRBJ2-7,TRBV5-4,-,once,TGTGCCAGCAGCTTGGTTCCAGATCCCTACGAGCAGTACTTC,CASSLVPDPYEQYF
TRBJ2-3,TRBV19,TRBD2,-,TGTGCCAGTAGTGCGCTAGCGGGAGCAGATACGCAGTATTTT,CASSALAGADTQYF
TRBJ1-2,TRBV24-1,TRBD1,-,TGTGCCACCAGTGACTCCGGGACAGGGTCGGAGTATGGCTACACCTTC,CATSDSGTGSEYGYTF
TRBJ2-3,TRBV5-1,-,-,TGCGCCAGCAGCCCCGGACAGCCAGGCACAGATACGCAGTATTTT,CASSPGQPGTDTQYF
TRBJ1-3,TRBV18,-,-,TGTGCCAGCTCACCCCCGCAGGGTACCATATATTTT,CASSPPQGTIYF
TRBJ2-3,TRBV7-3,TRBD2,-,TGTGCCAGCATCCAACCCGGGACTAGCGACGGCACAGATACGCAGTATTTT,CASIQPGTSDGTDTQYF
TRBJ1-1,TRBV5-1,-,-,TGCGCCAGCAGCTTGGGGAGGGGTGGAAGGAACACTGAAGCTTTCTTT,CASSLGRGGRNTEAFF
TRBJ2-7,TRBV10-3,TRBD2,few,TGTGCCATCCGGACTAGCTCCTCCTACGAGCAGTACTTC,CAIRTSSSYEQYF
TRBJ1-2,TRBV6-5,-,-,TGTGCCAGCAGTTATTCCCCCATGGGGAGATATGGCTACACCTTC,CASSYSPMGRYGYTF
TRBJ2-7,TRBV5-1,TRBD1,-,TGCGCCAGCAGCTTGGGACAGGGTATCAACGAGCAGTACTTC,CASSLGQGINEQYF
TRBJ1-6,TRBV28,-,-,TGTGCCAGCAGTCCTTCGGCGGGTAATTCACCCCTCCACTTT,CASSPSAGNSPLHF
TRBJ2-6,TRBV28,TRBD1,once,TGTGCCAGCATCCCCGGACAGGGGACTGGGGCCAACGTCCTGACTTTC,CASIPGQGTGANVLTF
TRBJ2-1,TRBV11-2,-,-,TGTGCCAGCAGCTTGGTGACCTCGGGCAATGAGCAGTTCTTC,CASSLVTSGNEQFF
TRBJ2-2,TRBV10-3,-,-,TGTGCCATCAGTGGGGAGAGGGACACCGGGGAGCTGTTTTTT,CAISGERDTGELFF
TRBJ2-7,TRBV28,-,-,TGTGCCAGCAGTCTGACAGTAATCTACGAGCAGTACTTC,CASSLTVIYEQYF
TRBJ1-2,TRBV7-9,-,-,TGTGCCAGCAGCTTAGGGGAGGGGGGTTCCTATGGCTACACCTTC,CASSLGEGGSYGYTF
TRBJ1-4,TRBV19,-,-,TGTGCCAGTAGTCCGTCTGTAAAACTGTTTTTT,CASSPSVKLFF
TRBJ1-6,TRBV19,-,-,TGTGCCAGTAGTATAGATCCCGGGAGGAATTCACCCCTCCACTTT,CASSIDPGRNSPLHF
TRBJ2-1,TRBV7-2,-,-,TGTGCCAGCAGCTTACTAGCGACTACCTACAATGAGCAGTTCTTC,CASSLLATTYNEQFF
TRBJ2-5,TRBV15,TRBD1,-,TGTGCCACCAGCAGATCGGCCACAGGGGGCGCGAGAGGAGAGACCCAGTACTTC,CATSRSATGGARGETQYF
TRBJ2-3,TRBV6-5,TRBD1,-,TGTGCCAGCAGTCAGGAGACAGGGGGAGGCGATACGCAGTATTTT,CASSQETGGGDTQYF
TRBJ2-3,TRBV7-2,-,-,TGTGCCAGCAGCTTAGGCCTAGCCACAGATACGCAGTATTTT,CASSLGLATDTQYF
TRBJ1-5,TRBV11-2,-,few,TGTGCCAGCAGCTTAGTCGGAGGCAATCAGCCCCAGCATTTT,CASSLVGGNQPQHF
TRBJ2-7,TRBV2,-,-,TGTGCCACCGGAAAGGAGTCCTACGAGCAGTACTTC,CATGKESYEQYF
TRBJ1-1,TRBV7-8,TRBD1,-,TGTGCCAGCAGCGGAAGACAGGGCCCGAACACTGAAGCTTTCTTT,CASSGRQGPNTEAFF
TRBJ2-2,TRBV28,TRBD1,-,TGTGCCAGCAGTTTGGGACCAGGGGGCACGAACACCGGGGAGCTGTTTTTT,CASSLGPGGTNTGELFF
TRBJ2-5,TRBV3-1/TRBV3-2,TRBD1,-,TGTGCCAGCAGCCGGCCCGGACAGGGTAGCGAGACCCAGTACTTC,CASSRPGQGSETQYF
TRBJ2-7,TRBV9,-,-,TGTGCCTCCGGCGTGGCCGTCGCGGGCGAGCAGTACTTC,CASGVAVAGEQYF
TRBJ2-7,TRBV5-1,TRBD1,-,TGCGCCAGCAGCTTGGAAGACAGGGCCCCATCCCAGCAGTACTTC,CASSLEDRAPSQQYF
TRBJ1-2,TRBV6-6,-,-,TGTGCCAGCAGTTACCCCCATGGGGGCGGGAACTATGGCTACACCTTC,CASSYPHGGGNYGYTF
TRBJ2-1,TRBV28,TRBD2,-,TGTGCCAGCAGTCACGGACTAGCGGGGGGGCTGGTGAATGAGCAGTTCTTC,CASSHGLAGGLVNEQFF
TRBJ2-7,TRBV5-1,TRBD1,-,TGCGCCAGCAGCTTGGGGACAGGCGCGTACGAGCAGTACTTC,CASSLGTGAYEQYF
TRBJ2-5,TRBV24-1,-,once,TGTGCCACCAGGGATGAGGAGACCCAGTACTTC,CATRDEETQYF
TRBJ2-3,TRBV3-1/TRBV3-2,TRBD2,-,TGTGCCAGCAGCCAAGGAATTAGACTAGCGATGGGTACGCAGTATTTT,CASSQGIRLAMGTQYF
TRBJ2-1,TRBV5-1,TRBD2,-,TGCGCCAGCAGCCAGGGGACTAGCGGGAGTAATGAGCAGTTCTTC,CASSQGTSGSNEQFF
TRBJ1-1,TRBV4-3,-,-,TGCGCCAGCAGCCGTATTTTGAACACTGAAGCTTTCTTT,CASSRILNTEAFF
TRBJ2-1,TRBV6-5,TRBD2,-,TGTGCCAGCAGTAGCGGGAGTATGTCCTACAATGAGCAGTTCTTC,CASSSGSMSYNEQFF
TRBJ2-7,TRBV10-3,TRBD1,-,TGTGCCACCGAGGAAGGGGGCATCTCCGAGCAGTACTTC,CATEEGGISEQYF
TRBJ2-1,TRBV6-5,TRBD1,-,TGTGCCAGCAGCCTGACAGGGATTGATGAGCAGTTCTTC,CASSLTGIDEQFF